In its sample, the clone carrying this TCR beta chain was seen a few times. The CDR3 extends over 14 amino acids. V was pared by 3 bases and J by 5 bases, with 9 bases of the junction left unmatched. Germline V CDR1 and CDR2: DFQATT, SNEGSKA (reference sequence). This sample was included in a study of blood T cells in healthy people across ages. A second about 6 to 12 cycle PCR used barcoded and J-beta primers. Via MiXCR, TCRdb re-called the 5' RACE reads, giving one row per CDR3 protein. The data hold about 930,000 distinct CDR3 sequences, with 25% to 30% observed a single time. These data are also associated with another study on T cells of mothers and their children.

The sequenced sample consisted of blood. This sequence originates from a woman in her forties in good health. This sequence joins TRBV20-1 and TRBJ1-1, with 7 bases that match TRBD1. CDR3 loop: CSARDWAGGTEAFF. The CDR3 region has the DNA TGCAGTGCTAGGGACTGGGCAGGGGGGACTGAAGCTTTCTTT.